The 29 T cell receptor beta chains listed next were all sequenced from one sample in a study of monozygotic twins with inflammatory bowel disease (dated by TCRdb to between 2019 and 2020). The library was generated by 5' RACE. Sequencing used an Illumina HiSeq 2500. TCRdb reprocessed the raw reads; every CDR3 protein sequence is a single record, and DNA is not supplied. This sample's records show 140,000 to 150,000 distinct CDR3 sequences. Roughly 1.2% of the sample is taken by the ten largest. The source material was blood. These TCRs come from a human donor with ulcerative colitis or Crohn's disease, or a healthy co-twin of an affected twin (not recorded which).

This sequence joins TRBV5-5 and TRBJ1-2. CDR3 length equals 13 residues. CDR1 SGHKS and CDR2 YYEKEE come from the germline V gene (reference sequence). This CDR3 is CASSPEEYYGYTF.

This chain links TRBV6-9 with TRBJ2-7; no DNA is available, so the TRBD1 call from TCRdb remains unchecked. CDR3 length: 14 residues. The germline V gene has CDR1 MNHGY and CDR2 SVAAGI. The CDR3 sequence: CASLRVGKSYEQYF.

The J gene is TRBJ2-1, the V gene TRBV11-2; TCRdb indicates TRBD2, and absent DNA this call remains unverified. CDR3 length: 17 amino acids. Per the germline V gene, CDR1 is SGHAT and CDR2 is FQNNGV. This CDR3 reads CASGSWTSGEIYNEQFF.

CDR3 in amino acids: CASSLGTGNYEQYF. The chain employs TRBV5-1 and TRBJ2-7; TCRdb lists TRBD1, though no DNA is available to test this call. This CDR3 comprises 14 residues. Germline V gene data show CDR1 as SGHRS and CDR2 as YFSETQ.

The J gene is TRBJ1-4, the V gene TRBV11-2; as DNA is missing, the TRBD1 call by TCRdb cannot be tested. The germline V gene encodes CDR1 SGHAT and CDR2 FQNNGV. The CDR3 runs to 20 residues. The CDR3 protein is CASSFTLRGAAQTTNEKLFF.

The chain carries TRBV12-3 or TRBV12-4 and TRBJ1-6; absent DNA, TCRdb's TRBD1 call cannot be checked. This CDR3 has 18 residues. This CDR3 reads CASSLLGPEISYNSPLHF.

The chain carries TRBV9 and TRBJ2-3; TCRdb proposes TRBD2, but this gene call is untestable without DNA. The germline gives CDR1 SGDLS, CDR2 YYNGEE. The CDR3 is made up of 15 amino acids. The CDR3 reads CASGLGGISTDTQYF.

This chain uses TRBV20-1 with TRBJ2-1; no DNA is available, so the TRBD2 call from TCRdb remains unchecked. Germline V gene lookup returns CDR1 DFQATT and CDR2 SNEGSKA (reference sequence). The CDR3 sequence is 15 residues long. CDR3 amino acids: CSAAGTSASYNEQFF.

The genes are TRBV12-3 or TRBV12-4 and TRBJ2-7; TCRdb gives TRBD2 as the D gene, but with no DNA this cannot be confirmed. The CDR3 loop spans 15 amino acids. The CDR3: CASSLTGTGTYEQYF.

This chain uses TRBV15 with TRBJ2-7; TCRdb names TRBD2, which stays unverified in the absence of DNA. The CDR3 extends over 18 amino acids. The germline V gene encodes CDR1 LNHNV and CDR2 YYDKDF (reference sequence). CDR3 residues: CATSRSETSGRSDAEQYF.

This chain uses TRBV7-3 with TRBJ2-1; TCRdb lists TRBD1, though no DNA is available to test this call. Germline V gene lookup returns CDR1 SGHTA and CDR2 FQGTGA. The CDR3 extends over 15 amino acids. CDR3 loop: CASSLWGDSYNEQFF.

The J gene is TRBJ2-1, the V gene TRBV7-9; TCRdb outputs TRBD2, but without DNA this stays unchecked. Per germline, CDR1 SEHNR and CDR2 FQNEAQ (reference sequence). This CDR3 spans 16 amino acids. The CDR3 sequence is CASSRRGLAGAVEQFF.

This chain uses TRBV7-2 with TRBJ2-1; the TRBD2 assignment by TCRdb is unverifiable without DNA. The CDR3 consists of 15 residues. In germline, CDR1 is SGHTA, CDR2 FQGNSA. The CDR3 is CASSQGRAGWNEQFF.

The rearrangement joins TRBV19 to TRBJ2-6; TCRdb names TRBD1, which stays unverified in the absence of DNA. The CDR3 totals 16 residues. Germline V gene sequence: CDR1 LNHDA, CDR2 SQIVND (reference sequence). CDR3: CASSAGTASGANVLTF.

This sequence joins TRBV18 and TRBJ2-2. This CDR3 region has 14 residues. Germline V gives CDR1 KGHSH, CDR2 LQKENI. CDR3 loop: CASPSAANTGELFF.

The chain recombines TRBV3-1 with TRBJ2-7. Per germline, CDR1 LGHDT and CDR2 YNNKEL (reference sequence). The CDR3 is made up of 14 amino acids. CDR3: CASSQDLVADEQYF.

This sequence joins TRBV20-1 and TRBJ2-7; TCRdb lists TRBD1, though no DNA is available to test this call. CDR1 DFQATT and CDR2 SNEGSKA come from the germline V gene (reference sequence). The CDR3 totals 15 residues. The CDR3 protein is CSARGDGRTTYEQYF.

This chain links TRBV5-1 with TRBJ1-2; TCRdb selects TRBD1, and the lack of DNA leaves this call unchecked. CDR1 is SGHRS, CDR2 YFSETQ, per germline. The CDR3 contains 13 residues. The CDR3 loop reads CASSLEGAYGYTF.

The CDR3 sequence: CSARVSRGSTDTQYF. This sequence joins TRBV20-1 and TRBJ2-3; TCRdb proposes TRBD1, but this gene call is untestable without DNA. Germline V gene lookup returns CDR1 DFQATT and CDR2 SNEGSKA (reference sequence). This CDR3 has 15 residues.

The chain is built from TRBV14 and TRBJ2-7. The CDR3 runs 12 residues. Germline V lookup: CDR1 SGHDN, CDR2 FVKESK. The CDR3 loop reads CASSSYSREQYF.

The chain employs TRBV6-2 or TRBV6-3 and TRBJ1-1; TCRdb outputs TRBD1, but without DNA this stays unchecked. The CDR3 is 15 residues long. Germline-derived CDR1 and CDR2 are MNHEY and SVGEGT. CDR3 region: CASSLTGGMNTEAFF.

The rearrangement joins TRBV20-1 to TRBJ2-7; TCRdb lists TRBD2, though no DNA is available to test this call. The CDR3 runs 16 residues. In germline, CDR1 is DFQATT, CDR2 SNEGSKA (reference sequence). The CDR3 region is CSARTSGSLFLYEQYF.

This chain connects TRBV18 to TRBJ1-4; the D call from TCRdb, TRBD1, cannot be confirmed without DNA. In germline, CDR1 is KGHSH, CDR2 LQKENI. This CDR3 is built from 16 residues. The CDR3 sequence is CASSRTAVATNEKLFF.

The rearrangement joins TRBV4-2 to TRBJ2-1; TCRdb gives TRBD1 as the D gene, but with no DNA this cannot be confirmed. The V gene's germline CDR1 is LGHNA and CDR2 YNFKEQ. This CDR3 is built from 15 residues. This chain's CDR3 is CASSQVYPGNNEQFF.

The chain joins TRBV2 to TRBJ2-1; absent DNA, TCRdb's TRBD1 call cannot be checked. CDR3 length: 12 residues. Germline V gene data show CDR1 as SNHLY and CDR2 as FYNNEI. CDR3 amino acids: CASSELGTIRIF.

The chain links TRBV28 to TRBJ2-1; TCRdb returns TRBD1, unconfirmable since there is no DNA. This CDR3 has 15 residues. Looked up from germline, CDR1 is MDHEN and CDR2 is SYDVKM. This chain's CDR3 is CASSLIGVYPWEQFF.

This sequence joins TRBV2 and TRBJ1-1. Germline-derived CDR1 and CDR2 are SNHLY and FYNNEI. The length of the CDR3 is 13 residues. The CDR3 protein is CTSGRERNTEVFF.

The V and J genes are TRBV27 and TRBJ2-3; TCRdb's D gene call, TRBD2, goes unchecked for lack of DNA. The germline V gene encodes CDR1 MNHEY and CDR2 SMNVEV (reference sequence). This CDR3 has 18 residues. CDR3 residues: CASSLSPTRGLFTDTQYF.

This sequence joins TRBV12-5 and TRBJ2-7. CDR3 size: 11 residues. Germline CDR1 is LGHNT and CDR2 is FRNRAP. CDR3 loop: CASGTTYEQYF.